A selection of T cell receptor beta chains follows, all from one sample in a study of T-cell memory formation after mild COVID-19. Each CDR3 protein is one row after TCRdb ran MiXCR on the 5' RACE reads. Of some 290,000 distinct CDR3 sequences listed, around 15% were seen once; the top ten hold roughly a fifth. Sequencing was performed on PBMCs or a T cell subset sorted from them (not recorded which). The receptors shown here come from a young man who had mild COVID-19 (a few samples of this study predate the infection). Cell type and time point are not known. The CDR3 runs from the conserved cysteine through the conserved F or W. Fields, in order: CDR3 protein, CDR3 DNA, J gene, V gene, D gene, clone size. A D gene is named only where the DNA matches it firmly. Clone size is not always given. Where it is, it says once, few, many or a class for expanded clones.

CASSHRDSNYGYTF TGCGCCAGCAGCCACCGGGACTCTAACTATGGCTACACCTTC TRBJ1-2 TRBV4-1 - -
CSAPERGGSEQFF TGCAGTGCACCGGAGCGGGGCGGAAGTGAGCAGTTCTTC TRBJ2-1 TRBV20-1 TRBD2 few
CSVTNTRDIDPISGELFF TGCAGCGTGACGAATACCCGGGACATTGACCCAATATCCGGGGAGCTGTTTTTT TRBJ2-2 TRBV29-1 - few
CASSLDGGEQYF TGTGCCAGCAGCTTAGACGGTGGCGAGCAGTACTTC TRBJ2-7 TRBV7-2 - -
CASRTGLAGDTDTQYF TGTGCCAGCAGGACGGGACTAGCGGGGGACACAGATACGCAGTATTTT TRBJ2-3 TRBV5-5 TRBD2 -
CASPPPGDRLTDTQYF TGTGCCAGCCCCCCCCCGGGGGACAGACTCACAGATACGCAGTATTTT TRBJ2-3 TRBV18 - -
CAWSVRGDTQYF TGTGCCTGGAGTGTAAGGGGAGATACGCAGTATTTT TRBJ2-3 TRBV30 - few
CASRDQGATGTQYF TGTGCCAGCAGAGACCAGGGGGCTACCGGTACGCAGTATTTT TRBJ2-3 TRBV6-4 TRBD1 -
CASSLQGGNIQYF TGTGCCAGCAGCTTACAGGGTGGAAACATTCAGTACTTC TRBJ2-4 TRBV7-2 - many
CASSNRRAGLETQYF TGTGCCAGCAGCAACCGCCGGGCAGGGTTGGAGACCCAGTACTTC TRBJ2-5 TRBV7-2 - few
CAVPGQGYNEQFF TGTGCCGTACCGGGACAGGGGTACAATGAGCAGTTCTTC TRBJ2-1 TRBV2 TRBD1 -
CASSLSTGWDQPQHF TGTGCCAGCAGCTTATCGACAGGGTGGGATCAGCCCCAGCATTTT TRBJ1-5 TRBV7-9 TRBD1 few
CSVAGASGNTIYF TGCAGCGTTGCGGGGGCCTCTGGAAACACCATATATTTT TRBJ1-3 TRBV29-1 - few
CASSMPWDTTGGYTF TGTGCCAGTAGTATGCCCTGGGACACGACGGGCGGCTACACCTTC TRBJ1-2 TRBV19 - few
CASSQGEGPMYF TGTGCCAGCAGCCAAGGAGAGGGTCCTATGTACTTC TRBJ2-4 TRBV3-1 - few
CSASVTGYGYTF TGCAGTGCTTCGGTGACGGGCTATGGCTACACCTTC TRBJ1-2 TRBV20-1 - -
CASSQADQNTEAFF TGCGCCAGCAGCCAAGCCGACCAGAACACTGAAGCTTTCTTT TRBJ1-1 TRBV4-1 - few
CSATGPETQYF TGCAGTGCTACAGGGCCGGAGACCCAGTACTTC TRBJ2-5 TRBV20-1 - -
CASSFGQGLANTEAFF TGTGCCAGCAGTTTTGGCCAGGGGCTGGCGAACACTGAAGCTTTCTTT TRBJ1-1 TRBV12-3/TRBV12-4 - -
CASSVATGKQETQYF TGTGCCAGCAGCGTAGCTACGGGGAAACAAGAGACCCAGTACTTC TRBJ2-5 TRBV9 - few
CAISESGADTQYF TGTGCCATCAGTGAGTCGGGAGCAGATACGCAGTATTTT TRBJ2-3 TRBV10-3 - many
CASSEGHNQPQHF TGTGCCAGCAGTGAAGGCCACAATCAGCCCCAGCATTTT TRBJ1-5 TRBV2 - few
CASSSGQGHIYSYNSPLHF TGTGCCAGCAGCTCCGGACAGGGACATATTTATTCATATAATTCACCCCTCCACTTT TRBJ1-6 TRBV5-4 TRBD1 -
CASRPGLGGYTF TGTGCCAGCAGGCCCGGACTTGGTGGCTACACCTTC TRBJ1-2 TRBV6-6 - few
CASSSPSGRETQYF TGTGCCAGCAGTTCCCCTAGCGGGAGGGAGACCCAGTACTTC TRBJ2-5 TRBV28 TRBD2 -
CASSQDSGEHYGYTF TGCGCCAGCAGCCAAGATTCCGGGGAACACTATGGCTACACCTTC TRBJ1-2 TRBV4-1 - -
CASTSGVATQYF TGTGCCAGCACAAGCGGGGTAGCGACCCAGTACTTC TRBJ2-5 TRBV2 TRBD2 -
CASSLGTGGRGQPQHF TGCGCCAGCAGCTTGGGAACAGGGGGACGGGGTCAGCCCCAGCATTTT TRBJ1-5 TRBV5-1 TRBD1 few
CASSLAPGLIGNTEAFF TGTGCCAGCAGCTTAGCGCCAGGGCTAATAGGAAACACTGAAGCTTTCTTT TRBJ1-1 TRBV7-2 - -
CASTGGLAGELFF TGTGCCAGCACTGGGGGGTTGGCCGGGGAGCTGTTTTTT TRBJ2-2 TRBV5-5 - -
CSGAKGARTDTQYF TGCAGTGGGGCCAAGGGGGCGCGCACAGATACGCAGTATTTT TRBJ2-3 TRBV20-1 TRBD1 many
CASLPKTQINTEAFF TGTGCCAGCCTGCCTAAGACACAGATAAACACTGAAGCTTTCTTT TRBJ1-1 TRBV6-1 - few
CASSSVINTEAFF TGTGCCAGCAGCTCAGTAATTAACACTGAAGCTTTCTTT TRBJ1-1 TRBV7-3 - few
CASSLASSYNEQFF TGTGCCAGCAGCTTAGCTAGCTCCTACAATGAGCAGTTCTTC TRBJ2-1 TRBV7-8 - many
CASSGQLGTEAFF TGTGCCAGCAGCGGACAGTTAGGCACTGAAGCTTTCTTT TRBJ1-1 TRBV4-2 - few
CASSLNRGPETQYF TGTGCCAGCAGTTTAAACCGGGGGCCGGAGACCCAGTACTTC TRBJ2-5 TRBV27 - -
CSVDPTEGNTEAFF TGCAGCGTTGACCCAACAGAAGGTAATACTGAAGCTTTCTTT TRBJ1-1 TRBV29-1 - few
CASKGTHSGDNEQFF TGCGCCAGCAAAGGGACACATTCTGGTGACAATGAGCAGTTCTTC TRBJ2-1 TRBV5-1 - -
CATSDPGTGSYEQYF TGTGCCACCAGTGACCCCGGGACAGGTTCCTACGAGCAGTACTTC TRBJ2-7 TRBV24-1 TRBD1 -
CASREGTVPYNEQFF TGCGCCAGCAGAGAGGGGACAGTTCCTTACAATGAGCAGTTCTTC TRBJ2-1 TRBV5-1 TRBD1 few
CALTTRDRGHGELFF TGTGCTTTAACTACCCGGGACAGGGGACACGGGGAGCTGTTTTTT TRBJ2-2 TRBV10-3 TRBD1 once
CASRGGQGFGHQPQHF TGTGCCAGCAGGGGCGGACAGGGTTTTGGACATCAGCCCCAGCATTTT TRBJ1-5 TRBV2 TRBD1 -
CASEAGNGNTEAFF TGTGCCAGTGAAGCAGGGAACGGGAACACTGAAGCTTTCTTT TRBJ1-1 TRBV27 - -
CASRSILVTEAFF TGTGCCAGCAGGAGCATTTTGGTCACTGAAGCTTTCTTT TRBJ1-1 TRBV7-2 - few
CASSLGTGAFEQYF TGTGCCAGCAGCTTAGGGACAGGGGCCTTCGAGCAGTACTTC TRBJ2-7 TRBV7-9 TRBD1 -
CASSESGGEQYF TGTGCCAGCAGTGAGTCAGGGGGTGAGCAGTACTTC TRBJ2-7 TRBV2 TRBD1 few
CASSLQYAGSRTEAFF TGTGCCAGCTCACTCCAATATGCTGGGTCTAGGACTGAAGCTTTCTTT TRBJ1-1 TRBV18 - -
CATSGPSGGAQDTQYF TGTGCCACCAGTGGCCCGAGCGGGGGGGCCCAAGATACGCAGTATTTT TRBJ2-3 TRBV24-1 TRBD2 -
CASSSQSYEQYF TGTGCCAGCAGCTCCCAAAGTTACGAGCAGTACTTC TRBJ2-7 TRBV5-4 - -
CASSYSAWTDYYEQYF TGTGCCAGCAGTTACTCGGCATGGACTGATTACTACGAGCAGTACTTC TRBJ2-7 TRBV6-5 - -
CASSFGTGGRNAEAFF TGTGCCAGCAGCTTCGGGACAGGGGGCCGGAACGCTGAAGCTTTCTTT TRBJ1-1 TRBV11-2 TRBD1 few
CASSREGSRMNTEAFF TGTGCCAGCAGCCGGGAAGGATCTAGGATGAACACTGAAGCTTTCTTT TRBJ1-1 TRBV3-1 - few
CASANVREDTEAFF TGTGCCAGCGCGAACGTGCGGGAAGACACTGAAGCTTTCTTT TRBJ1-1 TRBV11-2 - -
CASSWKETQYF TGTGCCAGCAGCTGGAAAGAGACCCAGTACTTC TRBJ2-5 TRBV11-2 - few